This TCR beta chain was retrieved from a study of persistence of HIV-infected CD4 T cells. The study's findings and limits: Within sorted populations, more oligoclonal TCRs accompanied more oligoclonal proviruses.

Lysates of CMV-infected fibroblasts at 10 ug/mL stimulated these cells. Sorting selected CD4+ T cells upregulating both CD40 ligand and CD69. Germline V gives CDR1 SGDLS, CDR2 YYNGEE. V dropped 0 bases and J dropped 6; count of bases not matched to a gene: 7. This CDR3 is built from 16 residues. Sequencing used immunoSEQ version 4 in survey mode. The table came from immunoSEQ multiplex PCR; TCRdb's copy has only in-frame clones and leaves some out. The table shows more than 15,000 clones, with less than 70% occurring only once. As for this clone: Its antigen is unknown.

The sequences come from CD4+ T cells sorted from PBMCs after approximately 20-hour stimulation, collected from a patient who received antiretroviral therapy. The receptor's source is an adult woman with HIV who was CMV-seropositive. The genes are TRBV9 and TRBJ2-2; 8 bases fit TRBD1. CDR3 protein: CASSVVAGGHSGELFF. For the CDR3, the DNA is TGTGCCAGCAGCGTAGTAGCAGGGGGCCATTCCGGGGAGCTGTTTTTT. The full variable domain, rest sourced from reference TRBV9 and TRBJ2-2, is DSGVTQTPKHLITATGQRVTLRCSPRSGDLSVYWYQQSLDQGLQFLIQYYNGEERAKGNILERFSAQQFPDLHSELNLSSLELGDSALYFCASSVVAGGHSGELFFGEGSRLTVL.